This passage covers 20 T cell receptor beta chains from one sample sequenced in a study of T cell repertoires in cytomegalovirus infection. MiXCR, applied by TCRdb to the reads, yields one record per CDR3 protein. Of about 200,000 distinct CDR3 sequences in the sample, about a tenth were seen once. Source material: PBMCs. Receptors originate from a human donor in good health (CMV status not recorded). Some clones in this sample may be carry-over from other donors' samples.

This clonotype was counted a few times. The gene calls are TRBV5-1 and TRBJ1-1; D is unresolved. This CDR3 has 16 residues. Per germline, CDR1 SGHRS and CDR2 YFSETQ. V was cut by 5 bases and J by 0 bases, with 17 bases left in between. The CDR3 nucleotides are TGCGCCAGCAGGTTTACAGATGGTAAAGTGAACACTGAAGCTTTCTTT. This translates into CASRFTDGKVNTEAFF.

This clonotype came up a few times. The junction and the germline gene differ at one end; a read error may be behind it. The J gene is TRBJ1-5, the V gene TRBV7-6; D possibly corresponds to TRBD1 (5 bases). The CDR3 has 15 residues. Germline V lookup: CDR1 SGHVS, CDR2 FNYEAQ. CDR3 nucleotides: TGTGCCAGCAGCCTAGCCCCACAGGCCAATCAGCCCCAGCATTTT. This encodes CASSLAPQANQPQHF.

The sample holds many counts of this clonotype. This chain links TRBV5-1 with TRBJ1-1, with D perhaps TRBD1 (5 bases). V was pared by 0 bases and J by 11 bases, with 20 bases between. From germline, CDR1 is SGHRS and CDR2 YFSETQ. The CDR3 is 15 residues long. CDR3 nucleotide sequence: TGCGCCAGCAGCTTGGCGCAACCGGGACTTGTTGGGGCTTTCTTT. Translated: CASSLAQPGLVGAFF.

This clonotype was counted at least ten times. The chain recombines TRBV2 with TRBJ2-2; a weak D match, TRBD2 (5 bases). V shed 1 base and J shed 3 bases, with 6 bases lying between them. The CDR3 totals 14 residues. Germline V gene data show CDR1 as SNHLY and CDR2 as FYNNEI. In DNA, the CDR3 is TGTGCCAGCAGTGAAGGGAGGTACACCGGGGAGCTGTTTTTT. Translating it yields CASSEGRYTGELFF. Combining the CDR3 with reference TRBV2 and TRBJ2-2 gives the whole variable domain EPEVTQTPSHQVTQMGQEVILRCVPISNHLYFYWYRQILGQKVEFLVSFYNNEISEKSEIFDDQFSVERPDGSNFTLKIRSTKLEDSAMYFCASSEGRYTGELFFGEGSRLTVL.

CDR3 amino acids: CSGGITYEQYF. DNA for the CDR3: TGCAGCGGTGGGATCACCTACGAGCAGTACTTC. The gene calls are TRBV29-1 and TRBJ2-7; no clear D gene. In germline, CDR1 is SQVTM, CDR2 ANQGSEA. Trimming took 7 bases from V and 2 from J, leaving 9 bases between them. This CDR3 is built from 11 residues.

This clonotype has ten or more counts. This chain links TRBV6-2 or TRBV6-3 with TRBJ2-2, with D perhaps matching TRBD2 (5 bases). The CDR3 loop spans 16 amino acids. V was pared by 2 bases and J by 5 bases, with 15 bases between. Germline-derived CDR1 and CDR2 are MNHEY and SVGEGT. The CDR3 spells CASSYPSASGTGELFF. DNA of the CDR3: TGTGCCAGCAGTTACCCGAGTGCATCGGGGACCGGGGAGCTGTTTTTT.

The chain is built from TRBV7-6 and TRBJ2-2; D call uncertain. The germline V gene encodes CDR1 SGHVS and CDR2 FNYEAQ. The CDR3 sequence is 17 residues long. Trimming shortened V by 1 base and J by 3 bases, and 15 bases separated the two germline ends. In nucleotides, the CDR3 is TGTGCCAGCAGCTTAGTAGGCCTAGTGACGGACACCGGGGAGCTGTTTTTT. Protein sequence: CASSLVGLVTDTGELFF.

The gene calls are TRBV15 and TRBJ2-7; D gene unclear. The CDR3 runs 15 residues. The V end lost 0 bases, the J end lost 0 bases, and 9 bases lay between the germline ends. Germline values: CDR1 LNHNV, CDR2 YYDKDF (reference sequence). CDR3 sequence reads: CATSRDLPSSYEQYF. As DNA, the CDR3 is TGTGCCACCAGCAGAGATCTACCGAGCTCCTACGAGCAGTACTTC.

The table lists this clonotype with many counts. V is TRBV28 and J is TRBJ1-1; D might be TRBD1 (5 bases). The V end lost 6 bases, the J end lost 6 bases, and 17 bases lay between the germline ends. Germline V gene data show CDR1 as MDHEN and CDR2 as SYDVKM. The CDR3 extends over 14 amino acids. The CDR3 here is CASSPAGAHAEAFF. Here the CDR3 DNA reads TGTGCCAGCAGCCCGGCCGGGGCACATGCTGAAGCTTTCTTT.

This clonotype has more than one count but fewer than ten. V usage is TRBV5-5 and J usage is TRBJ2-3; 10 bases line up with TRBD2. The V gene's germline CDR1 is SGHKS and CDR2 YYEKEE (reference sequence). The CDR3 contains 16 residues. Unmatched junction bases numbered 10, after V lost 4 bases and J lost 5 bases. The CDR3 protein is CASSPGALAGVDTQYF. The CDR3 DNA follows: TGTGCCAGCAGCCCGGGAGCGCTAGCGGGAGTAGATACGCAGTATTTT. The variable domain in full, with the rest retrieved from reference TRBV5-5 and TRBJ2-3, is DAGVTQSPTHLIKTRGQQVTLRCSPISGHKSVSWYQQVLGQGPQFIFQYYEKEERGRGNFPDRFSARQFPNYSSELNVNALLLGDSALYLCASSPGALAGVDTQYFGPGTRLTVL.

This clonotype came up many times. CDR3 loop: CASSPTSTDRGNQPQHF. CDR3 DNA: TGTGCCAGCAGCCCCACAAGCACCGACAGGGGCAATCAGCCCCAGCATTTT. The chain employs TRBV7-8 and TRBJ1-5; 7 positions agree with TRBD1. CDR3 length: 17 amino acids. Germline values: CDR1 SGHVS, CDR2 FQNEAQ. Losses at the gene ends were 5 bases for V and 2 bases for J; bases not matched to a gene: 12.

This clonotype was found many times. The gene calls are TRBV7-2 and TRBJ2-3; tentative D call: TRBD2 (5 bases). The CDR3 extends over 17 amino acids. Trimming took off 1 base at V and 2 bases at J, with 16 bases between the two ends. Germline V gene sequence: CDR1 SGHTA, CDR2 FQGNSA. The DNA of the CDR3 is TGTGCCAGCAGCTTAGTTGGTGCTAGCCTATCCACAGATACGCAGTATTTT. Protein sequence: CASSLVGASLSTDTQYF.

This clonotype was found a few times. The rearrangement uses TRBV29-1 and TRBJ1-1; 7 nucleotides agree with TRBD1. Germline V lookup: CDR1 SQVTM, CDR2 ANQGSEA. The V gene end was trimmed by 6 bases and the J gene end by 5 bases; junction bases not matched to a gene: 9. The CDR3 length is 13 residues. CDR3 nucleotides: TGCAGCGTCTCCCGACAGGGTTATACTGAAGCTTTCTTT. Its protein product is CSVSRQGYTEAFF.

This clonotype has a handful of counts. CDR3 in DNA: TGTGCCAGCAGTCCCGGGACCTCTACCTACGAGCAGTACTTC. Translated: CASSPGTSTYEQYF. This rearrangement joins TRBV28 to TRBJ2-7; D is possibly TRBD1 or TRBD2 (5 bases each). V lost 5 bases and J lost 2, with 13 bases in between. The length of the CDR3 is 14 residues. Per germline, CDR1 MDHEN and CDR2 SYDVKM.

Only a few counts were recorded for this clonotype. This chain joins TRBV28 and TRBJ2-3; D is tentatively TRBD1 or TRBD2 (5 bases each). The CDR3 runs 15 residues. Germline CDR1 is MDHEN and CDR2 is SYDVKM. V lost 4 bases to trimming and J lost 1 base, with 12 bases between them. CDR3 amino acids: CASSSSRGGTDTQYF. DNA of the CDR3: TGTGCCAGCAGTTCCTCGAGGGGCGGCACAGATACGCAGTATTTT.

This clonotype occurred a few times. The genes are TRBV10-3 and TRBJ1-1, with D possibly TRBD1 on 5 matching bases. Trimming removed 4 bases at V and 4 bases at J, with 13 bases between. There are 14 residues in the CDR3. Germline loops: CDR1 ENHRY, CDR2 SYGVKD. CDR3 sequence: CAISVGRAGTEAFF. The CDR3 DNA reads as TGTGCCATCAGTGTAGGCAGGGCGGGCACTGAAGCTTTCTTT.

This chain joins TRBV28 and TRBJ2-2, with 10 nucleotides matching TRBD2. This CDR3 has 14 residues. Unmatched junction bases numbered 4, after V lost 6 bases and J lost 6 bases. Germline lookup yields CDR1 MDHEN and CDR2 SYDVKM. DNA of the CDR3: TGTGCCAGCAGCCCGGGACTAGCGTCCGGGGAGCTGTTTTTT. As protein: CASSPGLASGELFF.

This clonotype has ten or more counts. CDR3 amino acids: CASTSRRELYGYTF. CDR3 sequence (DNA): TGTGCCAGCACCTCCCGACGGGAACTCTATGGCTACACCTTC. V and J are TRBV7-8 and TRBJ1-2; D unresolved. The germline V gene has CDR1 SGHVS and CDR2 FQNEAQ. Trimming took 7 bases from V and 4 from J, leaving 16 bases between them. The CDR3 sequence is 14 residues long.

This clonotype was seen at least ten times. The chain is built from TRBV7-2 and TRBJ1-1; D unresolved. Looked up from germline, CDR1 is SGHTA and CDR2 is FQGNSA. The length of the CDR3 is 15 residues. The ends were cut back, 2 bases at V and 1 base at J, with 11 bases in the middle. For the CDR3, the DNA is TGTGCCAGCAGCTTACTATCCCCAGGGAACACTGAAGCTTTCTTT. Protein: CASSLLSPGNTEAFF.

This clonotype was seen a few times. This chain joins TRBV5-5 and TRBJ1-1; D gene ambiguous. Germline CDR1 reads SGHKS; CDR2 reads YYEKEE (reference sequence). V lost 3 bases and J 0 bases, leaving 6 bases between the germline ends. The CDR3 is made up of 13 amino acids. The CDR3 protein is CASSWDMNTEAFF. CDR3 DNA sequence: TGTGCCAGCAGCTGGGATATGAACACTGAAGCTTTCTTT.